Listed below are T cell receptor beta chains from one sample, sequenced in a study of blood T cell repertoires in COVID-19. Produced via immunoSEQ multiplex PCR; TCRdb's table is partial and in-frame only. The sample has some 150,000 clones; about 86% are singletons. The sequenced sample consisted of peripheral blood. These receptors were obtained from a woman between 55 and 75 years old with acute or convalescent COVID-19. CDR3s include the opening cysteine and the closing phenylalanine or tryptophan. A D gene is named only where the DNA matches it firmly. The size of a clone is reported for some rows only, either as once, few or many, or as a class for expanded clones.

V	size	D	length	J	CDR3	DNA
TRBV4-1	NA	NA	15	TRBJ1-1	CASSQGEQGSGIAFF	TGCGCCAGCAGCCAAGGTGAACAGGGTTCCGGGATTGCTTTCTTT
TRBV19	NA	TRBD1	14	TRBJ1-2	CATWGQGARDGYTF	TGTGCCACTTGGGGACAGGGGGCGCGGGATGGCTACACCTTC
TRBV21-1	NA	NA	23	TRBJ1-5	CASSNHPWRDSPKGGYGNQPQHF	TGTGCCAGCAGCAACCATCCATGGCGGGACAGTCCTAAGGGCGGTTACGGCAATCAGCCCCAGCATTTT
TRBV4-3	NA	NA	13	TRBJ1-5	CASSQDIAGPQHF	TGCGCCAGCAGCCAAGATATCGCGGGGCCCCAGCATTTT
TRBV28	NA	TRBD1	16	TRBJ2-5	CASIPGQGQGQETQYF	TGTGCCAGCATCCCCGGCCAGGGACAGGGTCAAGAGACCCAGTACTTC
TRBV14	NA	NA	14	TRBJ2-1	CASSHPGSYNEQFF	TGTGCCAGCAGCCATCCGGGCTCCTACAATGAGCAGTTCTTC
TRBV6-6	once	NA	14	TRBJ1-2	CASSSTDSLRGYTF	TGTGCCAGCAGTTCCACGGACTCCTTGAGAGGCTACACCTTC
TRBV21-1	NA	NA	18	TRBJ2-5	CASSKGLAGDLVIETQYF	TGTGCCAGCAGCAAAGGACTAGCGGGAGATTTAGTCATCGAGACCCAGTACTTC
TRBV29-1	NA	NA	15	TRBJ2-3	CSVSNLQGTTDTQYF	TGCAGCGTTTCGAACCTCCAGGGGACCACAGATACGCAGTATTTT
TRBV30	once	NA	12	TRBJ1-1	CAWSVGGTEAFF	TGTGCCTGGAGTGTAGGAGGCACTGAAGCTTTCTTT
TRBV15	NA	NA	14	TRBJ1-3	CATSWTSSGNTIYF	TGTGCCACCAGCTGGACATCCTCTGGAAACACCATATATTTT
TRBV5-4	few	TRBD1	14	TRBJ2-7	CASSSDRGAYEQYF	TGTGCCAGCAGCTCCGACAGGGGTGCCTACGAGCAGTACTTC
TRBV7-9	few	NA	13	TRBJ1-2	CASRGDTSYGYTF	TGTGCCAGCAGGGGGGACACCTCCTATGGCTACACCTTC
TRBV10-3	NA	NA	12	TRBJ2-7	CAISESSDEQYF	TGTGCCATCAGTGAGTCGTCGGACGAGCAGTACTTC
TRBV5-1	NA	NA	15	TRBJ1-5	CASKQGLGSNQPQHF	TGCGCCAGCAAACAGGGCTTGGGCAGCAATCAGCCCCAGCATTTT
TRBV18	NA	TRBD2	15	TRBJ2-3	CASSPGLAGADTQYF	TGTGCCAGCTCACCGGGACTAGCGGGAGCAGATACGCAGTATTTT
TRBV9	NA	TRBD1	14	TRBJ2-7	CASSPGGASYEQYF	TGTGCCAGCAGTCCAGGGGGCGCCTCCTACGAGCAGTACTTC
TRBV10-1	NA	TRBD2	19	TRBJ2-3	CASSFRIGLAGEGTDTQYF	TGCGCCAGCAGCTTTAGAATCGGACTAGCGGGAGAGGGCACAGATACGCAGTATTTT
TRBV28	NA	TRBD2	14	TRBJ2-7	CASRSSGSSYEQYF	TGTGCCAGCCGATCTAGCGGGAGCTCCTACGAGCAGTACTTC
TRBV3-1/TRBV3-2	NA	TRBD2	18	TRBJ2-2	CASSDRPVSGPNTGELFF	TGTGCCAGCAGCGACCGACCTGTTAGCGGGCCGAACACCGGGGAGCTGTTTTTT
TRBV10-3	once	NA	15	TRBJ2-4	CAISEGEKAKNIQYF	TGTGCCATCAGTGAGGGGGAGAAAGCCAAAAACATTCAGTACTTC
TRBV9	NA	TRBD1	14	TRBJ2-5	CASSAGQGKETQYF	TGTGCCAGCAGCGCGGGACAGGGAAAGGAGACCCAGTACTTC
TRBV9	few	TRBD2	15	TRBJ2-2	CASSVSGRGTGELFF	TGTGCCAGCAGCGTGAGCGGGAGGGGGACCGGGGAGCTGTTTTTT
TRBV9	NA	NA	17	TRBJ2-3	CASSVAMPSVITDTQYF	TGTGCCAGCAGCGTAGCTATGCCTAGCGTCATCACAGATACGCAGTATTTT
TRBV9	few	TRBD1	15	TRBJ2-5	CASSTGTANQETQYF	TGTGCCAGCAGCACCGGGACAGCTAACCAAGAGACCCAGTACTTC
TRBV27	NA	TRBD2	15	TRBJ2-7	CASSSSVGGFHEQYF	TGTGCCAGCAGTTCCTCCGTGGGAGGGTTCCACGAGCAGTACTTC
TRBV24-1	once	TRBD2	16	TRBJ2-7	CATQPGTSGPPYEQYF	TGTGCCACCCAACCTGGGACTAGCGGTCCTCCCTACGAGCAGTACTTC
TRBV5-1	NA	TRBD2	14	TRBJ2-5	CASSSSGNQETQYF	TGCGCCAGCAGCTCGAGCGGGAACCAAGAGACCCAGTACTTC
TRBV6-6	once	TRBD1	15	TRBJ2-7	CASRPQGEGSNEQYF	TGTGCCAGCAGGCCTCAGGGGGAAGGGTCTAACGAGCAGTACTTC
TRBV11-2	NA	NA	14	TRBJ2-7	CASSLDAGSYEQYF	TGTGCCAGCAGCTTAGACGCGGGATCCTACGAGCAGTACTTC
TRBV24-1	NA	NA	13	TRBJ1-3	CATSGGAGNTIYF	TGTGCCACCAGTGGCGGGGCTGGAAACACCATATATTTT
TRBV30	NA	NA	15	TRBJ1-1	CAWSVWGKGGTEAFF	TGTGCCTGGAGTGTATGGGGGAAGGGAGGCACTGAAGCTTTCTTT
TRBV3-1/TRBV3-2	few	TRBD1	15	TRBJ1-1	CASSQSWDRGAEAFF	TGTGCCAGCAGCCAGTCCTGGGACAGGGGGGCCGAAGCTTTCTTT
TRBV6-5	NA	TRBD1	15	TRBJ2-5	CASTTSPGTGGTQYF	TGTGCCAGCACCACTTCCCCCGGGACAGGGGGCACCCAGTACTTC
TRBV6-4	NA	NA	17	TRBJ2-7	CASSDSKPGGTIYEQYF	TGTGCCAGCAGTGACTCGAAACCTGGGGGCACGATCTACGAGCAGTACTTC
TRBV28	once	NA	13	TRBJ1-1	CASSFPGNTEAFF	TGTGCCAGCAGTTTCCCGGGAAACACTGAAGCTTTCTTT
TRBV30	NA	NA	12	TRBJ2-1	CAWRDIYNEQFF	TGTGCCTGGAGGGACATTTACAATGAGCAGTTCTTC
TRBV5-8	NA	NA	15	TRBJ1-1	CASSLGSSGVTEAFF	TGTGCCAGCAGCTTGGGATCATCAGGGGTTACTGAAGCTTTCTTT
TRBV29-1	NA	NA	11	TRBJ2-3	CSVARLDTQYF	TGCAGCGTTGCTAGGCTAGATACGCAGTATTTT
TRBV7-2	once	TRBD1	15	TRBJ1-2	CASSTRQGSLDGYTF	TGTGCCAGCAGCACGAGACAGGGTTCGCTTGATGGCTACACCTTC
TRBV15	NA	TRBD1	14	TRBJ1-2	CATSRAGTGYGYTF	TGTGCCACCAGCAGGGCCGGGACAGGGTATGGCTACACCTTC
TRBV2	NA	NA	14	TRBJ2-3	CASSDWAGMPTQYF	TGTGCCAGCAGTGATTGGGCGGGAATGCCTACGCAGTATTTT
TRBV6-5	NA	TRBD1	16	TRBJ1-2	CASSYSSGTGVYGYTF	TGTGCCAGCAGTTACTCATCCGGGACAGGGGTCTATGGCTACACCTTC
TRBV5-4	NA	TRBD2	15	TRBJ2-1	CASSLGLARINEQFF	TGTGCCAGCAGCTTGGGACTAGCTAGGATCAATGAGCAGTTCTTC
TRBV9	NA	TRBD2	16	TRBJ2-1	CASSDGGVGPYNEQFF	TGTGCCAGCAGCGACGGGGGGGTAGGCCCCTACAATGAGCAGTTCTTC
TRBV19	once	NA	16	TRBJ2-2	CASRPPGLPRTGELFF	TGTGCCAGTAGGCCCCCAGGTTTACCCCGCACCGGGGAGCTGTTTTTT
TRBV5-4	NA	TRBD2	15	TRBJ2-7	CASSLGLAGVSEQYF	TGTGCCAGCAGCTTGGGCCTAGCGGGAGTAAGCGAGCAGTACTTC